The T cell receptor beta chain described here comes from a study of sequential checkpoint blockade in melanoma. Study details: After both sequences, patients received maintenance nivolumab.

Treatment specified: randomized to nivolumab then ipilimumab (arm A) or the reverse (arm B). None of the patients previously received DNA-damaging chemotherapy. Live CD3+CD8+ CD19− CD56− cells were sorted from PBMCs. The germline V gene encodes CDR1 MDHEN and CDR2 SYDVKM. This CDR3 has 15 residues. V was cut by 6 bases and J by 0 bases, with 15 bases left in between. Profiled with immunoSEQ multiplex PCR; TCRdb holds only in-frame clones, not every one. The repertoire has 25,000 to 35,000 clones, roughly 81% of them found once; the top ten carry approximately 23%. The chain joins TRBV28 to TRBJ2-7; TRBD1 might be the D (5 bases). The source of this sequence is a human donor with melanoma. The sample here was CD8+ T cells sorted from blood (inferred from file names), taken from a patient given nivolumab and ipilimumab in sequence. The CDR3 loop reads CASSRRTPISYEQYF. CDR3 coding DNA: TGTGCCAGCAGCCGACGGACACCGATCTCCTACGAGCAGTACTTC. The full variable domain, in which reference TRBV28 and TRBJ2-7 provide the parts outside the CDR3, is DVKVTQSSRYLVKRTGEKVFLECVQDMDHENMFWYRQDPGLGLRLIYFSYDVKMKEKGDIPEGYSVSREKKERFSLILESASTNQTSMYLCASSRRTPISYEQYFGPGTRLTVT.